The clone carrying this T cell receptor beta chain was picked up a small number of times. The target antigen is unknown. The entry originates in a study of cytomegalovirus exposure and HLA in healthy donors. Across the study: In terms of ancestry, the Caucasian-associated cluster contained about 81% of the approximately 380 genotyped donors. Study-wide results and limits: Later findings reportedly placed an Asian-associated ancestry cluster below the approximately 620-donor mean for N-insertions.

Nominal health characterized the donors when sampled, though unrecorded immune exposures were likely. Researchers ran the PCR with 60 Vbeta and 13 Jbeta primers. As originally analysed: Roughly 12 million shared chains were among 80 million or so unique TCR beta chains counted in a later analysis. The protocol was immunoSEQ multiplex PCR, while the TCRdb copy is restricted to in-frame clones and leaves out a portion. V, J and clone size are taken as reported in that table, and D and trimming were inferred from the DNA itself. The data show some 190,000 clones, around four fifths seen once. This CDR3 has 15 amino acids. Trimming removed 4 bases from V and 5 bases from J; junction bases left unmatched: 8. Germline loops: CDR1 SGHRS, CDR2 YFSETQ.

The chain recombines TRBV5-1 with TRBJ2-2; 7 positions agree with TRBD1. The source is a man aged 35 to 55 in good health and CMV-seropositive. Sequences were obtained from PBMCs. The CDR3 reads CASSTDRVRTGELFF. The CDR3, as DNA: TGCGCCAGCAGCACCGACAGGGTGAGGACCGGGGAGCTGTTTTTT.